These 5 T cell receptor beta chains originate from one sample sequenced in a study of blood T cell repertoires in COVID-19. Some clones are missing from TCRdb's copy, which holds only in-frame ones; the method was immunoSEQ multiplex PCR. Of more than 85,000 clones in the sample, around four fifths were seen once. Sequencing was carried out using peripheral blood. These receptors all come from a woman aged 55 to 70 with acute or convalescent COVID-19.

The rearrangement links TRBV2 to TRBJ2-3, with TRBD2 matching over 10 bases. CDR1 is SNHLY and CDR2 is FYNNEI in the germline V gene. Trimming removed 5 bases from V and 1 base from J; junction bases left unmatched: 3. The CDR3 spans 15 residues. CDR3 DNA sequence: TGTGCCAGCAGTCTAGGACTAGCGGGCACAGATACGCAGTATTTT. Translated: CASSLGLAGTDTQYF.

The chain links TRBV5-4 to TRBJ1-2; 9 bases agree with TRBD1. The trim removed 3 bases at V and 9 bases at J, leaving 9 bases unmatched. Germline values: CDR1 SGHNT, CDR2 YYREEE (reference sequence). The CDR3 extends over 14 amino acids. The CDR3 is CASSSSGTGSRYTF. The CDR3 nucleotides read TGTGCCAGCAGCTCCTCCGGGACAGGGTCGCGCTACACCTTC.

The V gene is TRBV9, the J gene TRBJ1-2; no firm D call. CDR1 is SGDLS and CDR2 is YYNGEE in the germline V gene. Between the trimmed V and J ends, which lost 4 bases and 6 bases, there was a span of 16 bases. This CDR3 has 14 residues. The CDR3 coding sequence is TGTGCCAGCAGCCCCCGGGTCCCCGGGGATGGCTACACCTTC. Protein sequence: CASSPRVPGDGYTF.

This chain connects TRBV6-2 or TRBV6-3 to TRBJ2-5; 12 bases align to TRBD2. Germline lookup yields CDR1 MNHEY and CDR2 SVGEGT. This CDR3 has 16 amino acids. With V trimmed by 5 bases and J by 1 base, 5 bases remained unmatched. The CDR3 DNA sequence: TGTGCCAGCAGTCTCGGACTAGCGGGGATCCAAGAGACCCAGTACTTC. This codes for CASSLGLAGIQETQYF.

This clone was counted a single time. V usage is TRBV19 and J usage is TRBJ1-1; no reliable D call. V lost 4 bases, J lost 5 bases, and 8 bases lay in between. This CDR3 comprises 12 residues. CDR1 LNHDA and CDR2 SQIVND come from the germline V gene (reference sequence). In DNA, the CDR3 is TGTGCCAGTAGTAGGATGAGGACTGAAGCTTTCTTT. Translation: CASSRMRTEAFF.